This T cell receptor beta chain emerged from a study of OX40 agonist ivuxolimab in advanced cancers. Study context: It was ivuxolimab, an agonistic anti-OX40 (CD134) antibody, that patients were treated with. Subjects had a mean age of roughly 60 years, with a range of roughly 23 to 80; around 80% were male. Overall study results and limits: Both blood CD4+ and CD8+ T cells showed clonal growth by week 6 at 0.1 to 3.0 mg/kg.

People who had autoimmune disease history or systemic immunosuppression were excluded. Worth noting for this clone: Its antigen is not known.

Clones were read by immunoSEQ multiplex PCR, and TCRdb kept only the in-frame ones, dropping some. This sample carries under 90,000 clones, more than 80% of them seen once, and the ten largest clones take less than 2.5%. This material consisted of CD4+ or CD8+ T cells sorted from blood, taken in a trial of the OX40 agonist ivuxolimab. The origin of this receptor is an adult with an advanced solid tumor such as melanoma, head and neck, liver or kidney cancer.

The CDR3 bases are TGTGCCAGCAGTGGGGACAGGGGGCGCGAGCAGTACTTC. It is translated as CASSGDRGREQYF. The chain is built from TRBV6-5 and TRBJ2-7; 12 bases map to TRBD1. With V trimmed by 5 bases and J by 6 bases, 2 bases remained unmatched. This CDR3 has 13 residues. Germline-derived CDR1 and CDR2 are MNHEY and SVGAGI.